Sequencing of this T cell receptor (beta chain) was carried out in a study of blood T cell repertoires in COVID-19 (dated by TCRdb to 2018 to 2021). Study-wide context: Samples from collaborators originated in the United States, Italy and Spain and spanned both the acute and convalescent phases of COVID-19. Samples were obtained from the ongoing ImmuneRACE study (first 160 participants) and from 1,254 subjects provided by 6 global collaborators. The repertoires were made available in a free public database intended to serve as a resource for research on the immune response to SARS-CoV-2. Deeply sampled blood TCRbeta repertoires from subjects exposed to, actively infected with, or recovered from COVID-19 were included in the dataset. Where HLA class I and class II types were available, the types were taken from metadata supplied by the sample provider, not from assay-based typing. The material from the prospective study consisted of cDNA or gDNA derived from T cells, B-cell-depleted T cells, or PBMCs. The sample metadata nearly always contained a de-identified subject ID, COVID-19 status, age in years and sex. General study outcomes and caveats: The quantity of clinical and demographic metadata differed by source and by participant and was supplied without curation.

Points on this clone: Its antigen is not yet known. The input lacks base qualities; no much larger clone sits a single base away.

The immunoSEQ Assay, a bias-controlled multiplex PCR, was used to amplify TCRbeta CDR3 regions from genomic DNA. As for how the authors treated the data: Nucleated cell counts per sample were estimated from amplification of reference gene primers within the assay. To quantify the absolute abundance of each unique TCRbeta CDR3 rearrangement, sequence reads were collapsed and filtered. Productive Simpson clonality was computed per sample as the square root of Simpson's diversity index over productive rearrangements. The immuneACCESS repertoire file appears here via TCRdb, limited to in-frame rearrangements. These files lack a portion of the clones; in checked studies, under half of the deficit traces to unresolved V genes, and the cause of the others is not known. V, J and clone size derive from that table, while D and trimming were established from the DNA sequence. The sample table lists 65,000 to 80,000 clones, under 95% of them with a count of one. The ten biggest clones cover roughly 9.7% of the sample.

Whole blood was collected in K2EDTA tubes by collaborating institutions according to the institutions' own protocols. For TCRbeta analysis, collaborators shipped samples as frozen whole blood, isolated PBMCs, or DNA extracted from either of those sample types. Sequenced sample: peripheral blood. This receptor was identified in a human donor in a cohort sampled during active COVID-19.

The sequenced DNA is TGCGCCAGCAGCTTGGGATCCCAATCACAGGGGGCCGGGGAGCTGTTTTTT. This gives the protein CASSLGSQSQGAGELFF. Recombination joined TRBV5-1 with TRBJ2-2; 8 junctional bases match TRBD1. The CDR3, cysteine through phenylalanine, is 17 amino acids long. This entry keeps only the CDR3 DNA: 51 bases, framed from base 1. CDR1 and CDR2, per the germline V gene, are SGHRS and YFSETQ. Trimming accounts for 0 bases at V and 6 bases at J, while the number of junction bases matched to no gene is 10.